The T cell receptor (beta chain) under discussion was sequenced for a study of shared clonotypes between healthy human individuals (dated by TCRdb to 2019 to 2021). The study in broad terms: The cohort comprised a couple of women and a few men aged 18 to 49 years. Libraries were prepared and TCR repertoires were sequenced by different laboratories using diverse techniques, in order to increase sequencing depth and limit assay-specific biases. To estimate repertoire size and how much clonotypes are shared between individuals, the study performed deep sequencing of blood TCR repertoires from a few healthy adults. Leukapheresis yielded between about 0.9 and 10 billion PBMCs per donor. For each donor, three plates each were used for CD4 naive and CD4 memory, two plates were used for CD8 naive, and one plate was used for CD8 memory. Beyond this particular receptor, the publication reports: When several donors were compared, the shared fraction of clonotypes was about 5% for naive CD4, about 4% for naive CD8, more than 2% for memory CD4, and approximately 0.4% for memory CD8. Pairwise subsampling led to the expectation that sequencing depth would affect the degree of clonotype sharing among donors. Compared with non-shared clonotypes, clonotypes shared by all four sorted-subset donors had higher generation probabilities. Rarefaction of sorted-subset datasets indicated incomplete sequencing despite the large sequencing depth. Only blood was sampled, and tissue TCR repertoires likely differ from those in blood. Because the study included a small number of donors, the genetic and exposure-history diversity represented was limited. Naive subsets generally had larger estimated clonotype richness than memory subsets.

The V and J ends are trimmed by 7 bases and 4 bases, leaving 14 bases between them. Looking up the germline V gene yields CDR1 SQVTM and CDR2 ANQGSEA. Inclusive of the bounding cysteine and phenylalanine, the CDR3 is 13 residues long. The entry retains the CDR3 DNA only, 39 bases that are in frame from base 1. The donors were healthy, HIV-negative adults with no recently reported acute infections or vaccinations. All donors were Caucasian adults living in Nashville, Tennessee, USA. CD8 memory samples combined magnetically selected CD45RO+ cells with CCR7-negative CD45RA+ effector memory (TemRA) cells. After blood collection by leukapheresis, PBMCs were isolated using Ficoll-Histopaque density gradient centrifugation and then cryopreserved in the vapor phase of liquid nitrogen. Analytical flow cytometry was used to check the purity and quantity of each magnetically sorted T cell population. Each sorted fraction had its genomic DNA isolated and then quantified by UV absorbance on a Nanodrop 2000c.

Using the deep immunoSEQ assay, TCR CDR3 regions were amplified from genomic DNA by multiplex PCR. Extracted genomic DNA from each cell subset was distributed evenly across all wells of several immunoSEQ 96-well plates, and each plate was treated as a replicate. For sorted subsets, each replicate PCR was loaded with about 0.2 ug genomic DNA, equivalent to approximately 33,000 T cell genomes. Purified libraries were quantified with a Qubit 3.0 fluorometer, sized on a Bioanalyzer 2100, and re-quantified with the KAPA Library Quantification kit. A separate single-read 150-cycle Illumina NextSeq 550 flow cell was used to sequence each immunoSEQ 96-well plate. The study's processing was this. Because the immunoSEQ output included only junctional sequences and no quality scores, the filtering could not be the same as the filtering used for full-length reads. Sequences were annotated with PyIR, a Python wrapper for IgBLAST v1.9, and V/J genes and CDR3 were assigned using IMGT germline references. Reads were filtered out if the reads had weak V/J assignments (E-value above 1e-6), no CDR3, stop codons, out-of-frame junctions, or ambiguous translated residues. V3J clonotypes were defined as sequences sharing an identical inferred V gene, J gene, and CDR3 amino acid sequence. To compute the percentage overlap between repertoires, the number of shared unique clonotypes was divided by the size of the smaller repertoire. Repertoire richness was assessed with RTK rarefaction, the Chao1 estimator, and Recon v2.1 estimates of unobserved clonotypes. OLGA was used to compute generation probabilities for all TCRbeta clonotypes that the gDNA method yielded from a handful of donors. TCRdb holds this immuneACCESS table with in-frame rearrangements only. Some clones are missing; in checked studies, unresolved V genes explain under half, and the rest has no known cause. The DNA was the basis for D and trimming; V, J and clone size are from that table. In all, the sample holds 95,000 to 120,000 clones, and about 67% of those were seen once. The leading ten clones occupy approximately 23% of the sample.

This clone is a singleton in its sample. Its antigen is unknown. No qualities accompany the bases; no much larger clone lies one base away. The sequenced sample was memory CD8+ T cells sorted from blood. The sample's cell subset or site label, decoded: CD45RO+ cells pooled with CCR7-negative TemRA cells. This TCR was recovered from a woman in her twenties or thirties in good health. The chain uses TRBV29-1 and TRBJ1-5; the D segment cannot be called with confidence. The DNA sequence reads TGCAGCGCCCGAGACGGATATAATCAGCCCCAGCATTTT. This gives the protein CSARDGYNQPQHF.